This T cell receptor (beta chain) comes out of a study of blood T cells in healthy people across ages. Whole-study results and caveats: With naive T cell percentage, TCR beta diversity showed a strong correlation. Donors of long life had a larger count of naive CD4+ cells and greater diversity than aged donors.

It was with a sample-barcoded 5' primer and a J-beta primer mix that a second PCR of roughly 7 to 12 cycles was run. Using its own MiXCR run on the 5' RACE reads, TCRdb lists one record per CDR3 protein. Of 1.5 million to 2 million distinct CDR3 sequences listed, about 35% are singletons. Note on this clonotype: The antigen remains unidentified.

The specimen sequenced was blood. The source of this sequence is a woman aged 30 to 39 in good health.

In DNA form, the CDR3 reads TGTGCCAGCAGTTTCGACTCCGGGACAGGGTCTGAAGCTTTCTTT. This gives the protein CASSFDSGTGSEAFF. The chain combines TRBV6-5 with TRBJ1-1; 9 bases agree with TRBD1. The length of the CDR3 is 15 residues. The V gene's germline CDR1 is MNHEY and CDR2 SVGAGI. The V and J ends lost 4 bases and 6 bases, in that order; junction bases with no gene match: 9.